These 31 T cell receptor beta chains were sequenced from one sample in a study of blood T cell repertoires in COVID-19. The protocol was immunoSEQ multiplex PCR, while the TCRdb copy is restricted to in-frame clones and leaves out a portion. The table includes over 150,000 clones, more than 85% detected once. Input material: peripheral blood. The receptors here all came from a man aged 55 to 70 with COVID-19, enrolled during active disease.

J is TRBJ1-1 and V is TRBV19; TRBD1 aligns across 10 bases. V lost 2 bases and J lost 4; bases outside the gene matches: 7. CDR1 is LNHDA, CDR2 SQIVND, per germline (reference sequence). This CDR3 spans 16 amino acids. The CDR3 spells CASSILGTGVVTEAFF. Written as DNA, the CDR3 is TGTGCCAGTAGTATATTAGGGACAGGGGTGGTCACTGAAGCTTTCTTT.

Written as DNA, the CDR3 is TGTGCCAGCAGCAGCAGGGGGTCTCGCGACACTGAAGCTTTCTTT. This gives the protein CASSSRGSRDTEAFF. The V call is TRBV27, the J call TRBJ1-1, with TRBD1 matching over 7 bases. Germline V CDR1 and CDR2: MNHEY, SMNVEV (reference sequence). The trim removed 6 bases at V and 3 bases at J, leaving 10 bases unmatched. This CDR3 region has 15 residues.

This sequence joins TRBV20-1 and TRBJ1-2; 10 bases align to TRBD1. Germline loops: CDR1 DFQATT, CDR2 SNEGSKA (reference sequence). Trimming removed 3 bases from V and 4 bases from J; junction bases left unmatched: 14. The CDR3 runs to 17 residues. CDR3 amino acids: CSASPNPGQGPFYGYTF. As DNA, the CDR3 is TGCAGTGCTAGTCCCAATCCGGGACAGGGGCCGTTCTATGGCTACACCTTC.

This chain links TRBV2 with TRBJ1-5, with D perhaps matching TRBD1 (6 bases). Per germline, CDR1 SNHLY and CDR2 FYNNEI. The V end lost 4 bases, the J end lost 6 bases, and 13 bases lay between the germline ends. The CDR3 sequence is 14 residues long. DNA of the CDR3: TGTGCCAGCAGTGCCGAAATGACAGGTCAGCCCCAGCATTTT. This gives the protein CASSAEMTGQPQHF.

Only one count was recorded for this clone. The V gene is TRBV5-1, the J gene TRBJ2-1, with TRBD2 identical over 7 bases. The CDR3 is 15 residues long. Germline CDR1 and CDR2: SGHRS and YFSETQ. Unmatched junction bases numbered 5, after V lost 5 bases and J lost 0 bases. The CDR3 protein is CASRIRGSSYNEQFF. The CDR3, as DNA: TGCGCCAGCAGGATCCGCGGGAGCTCCTACAATGAGCAGTTCTTC. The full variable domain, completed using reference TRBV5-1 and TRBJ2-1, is KAGVTQTPRYLIKTRGQQVTLSCSPISGHRSVSWYQQTPGQGLQFLFEYFSETQRNKGNFPGRFSGRQFSNSRSEMNVSTLELGDSALYLCASRIRGSSYNEQFFGPGTRLTVL.

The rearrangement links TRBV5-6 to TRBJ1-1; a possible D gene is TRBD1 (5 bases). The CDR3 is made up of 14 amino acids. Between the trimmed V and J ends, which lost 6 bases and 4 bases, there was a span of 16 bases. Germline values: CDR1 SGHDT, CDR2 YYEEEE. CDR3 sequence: CASTADRGITEAFF. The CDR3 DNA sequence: TGTGCCAGCACCGCAGATCGGGGGATCACTGAAGCTTTCTTT.

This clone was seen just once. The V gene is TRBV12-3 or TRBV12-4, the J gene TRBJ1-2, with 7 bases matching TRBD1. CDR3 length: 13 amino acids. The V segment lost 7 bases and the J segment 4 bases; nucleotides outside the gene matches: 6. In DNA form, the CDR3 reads TGTGCCAGCACCCTAGGACAGGTCTATGGCTACACCTTC. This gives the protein CASTLGQVYGYTF.

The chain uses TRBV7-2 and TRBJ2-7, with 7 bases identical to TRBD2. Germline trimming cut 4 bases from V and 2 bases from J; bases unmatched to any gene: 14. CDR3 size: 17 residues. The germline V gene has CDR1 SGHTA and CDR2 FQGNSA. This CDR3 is CASSYSGGGTNAYEQYF. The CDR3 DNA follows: TGTGCCAGCAGCTACTCGGGTGGGGGGACTAACGCCTACGAGCAGTACTTC.

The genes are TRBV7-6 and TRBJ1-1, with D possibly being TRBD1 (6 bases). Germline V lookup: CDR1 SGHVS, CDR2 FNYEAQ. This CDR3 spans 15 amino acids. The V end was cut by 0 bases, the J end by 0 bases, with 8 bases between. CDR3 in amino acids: CASSLAPGVNTEAFF. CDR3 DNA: TGTGCCAGCAGCTTAGCGCCAGGGGTGAACACTGAAGCTTTCTTT.

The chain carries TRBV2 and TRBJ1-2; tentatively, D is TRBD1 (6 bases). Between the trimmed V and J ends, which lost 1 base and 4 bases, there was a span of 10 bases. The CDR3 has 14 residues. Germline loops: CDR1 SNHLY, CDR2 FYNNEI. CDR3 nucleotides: TGTGCCAGCAGTGAAGGTCAGGGGATCTATGGCTACACCTTC. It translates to CASSEGQGIYGYTF.

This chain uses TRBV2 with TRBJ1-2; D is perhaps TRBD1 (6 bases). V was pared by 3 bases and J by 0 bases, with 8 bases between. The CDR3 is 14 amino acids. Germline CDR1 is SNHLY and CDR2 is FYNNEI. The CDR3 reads CASSDQGPNYGYTF. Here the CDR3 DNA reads TGTGCCAGCAGTGATCAGGGGCCTAACTATGGCTACACCTTC.

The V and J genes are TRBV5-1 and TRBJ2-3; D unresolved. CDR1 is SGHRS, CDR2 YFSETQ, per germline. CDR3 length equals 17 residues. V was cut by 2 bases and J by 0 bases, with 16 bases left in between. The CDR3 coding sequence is TGCGCCAGCAGCTTTTATTTTGGCGGCTCTAGCACAGATACGCAGTATTTT. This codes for CASSFYFGGSSTDTQYF.

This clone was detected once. CDR3 protein: CASSQDRRNEKLFF. CDR3 DNA: TGTGCCAGCAGTCAGGACAGGCGTAATGAAAAACTGTTTTTT. The chain is built from TRBV7-8 and TRBJ1-4; 7 bases align to TRBD1. The CDR3 totals 14 residues. CDR1 is SGHVS, CDR2 FQNEAQ, per germline. V dropped 6 bases and J dropped 4; count of bases not matched to a gene: 5. The full variable domain, completed using reference TRBV7-8 and TRBJ1-4, is GAGVSQSPRYKVAKRGQDVALRCDPISGHVSLFWYQQALGQGPEFLTYFQNEAQLDKSGLPSDRFFAERPEGSVSTLKIQRTQQEDSAVYLCASSQDRRNEKLFFGSGTQLSVL.

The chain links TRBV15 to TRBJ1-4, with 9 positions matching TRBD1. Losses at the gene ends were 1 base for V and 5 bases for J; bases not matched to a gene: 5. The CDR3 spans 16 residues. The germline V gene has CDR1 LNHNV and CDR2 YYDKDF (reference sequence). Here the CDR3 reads CATSRARTGGNEKLFF. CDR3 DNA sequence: TGTGCCACCAGCAGAGCCCGAACAGGGGGCAATGAAAAACTGTTTTTT.

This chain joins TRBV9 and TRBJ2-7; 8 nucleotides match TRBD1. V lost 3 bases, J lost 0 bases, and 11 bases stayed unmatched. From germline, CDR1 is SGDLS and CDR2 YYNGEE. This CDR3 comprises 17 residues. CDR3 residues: CASSGSSGQGLSYEQYF. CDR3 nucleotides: TGTGCCAGCAGCGGTTCCTCTGGACAGGGTCTCTCCTACGAGCAGTACTTC.

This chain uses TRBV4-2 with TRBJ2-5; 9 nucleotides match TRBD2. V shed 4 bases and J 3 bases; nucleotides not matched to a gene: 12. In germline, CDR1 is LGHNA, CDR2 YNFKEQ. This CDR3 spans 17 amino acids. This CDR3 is CASSRDGSGRREETQYF. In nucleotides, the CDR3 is TGTGCCAGCAGCCGAGATGGGAGCGGGAGGAGGGAAGAGACCCAGTACTTC.

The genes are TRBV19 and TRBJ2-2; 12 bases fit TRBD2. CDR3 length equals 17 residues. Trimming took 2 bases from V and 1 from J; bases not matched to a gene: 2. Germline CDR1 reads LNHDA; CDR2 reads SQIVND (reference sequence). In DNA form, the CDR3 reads TGTGCCAGTAGTATATGGACTAGCGGGGAGAACACCGGGGAGCTGTTTTTT. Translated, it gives CASSIWTSGENTGELFF.

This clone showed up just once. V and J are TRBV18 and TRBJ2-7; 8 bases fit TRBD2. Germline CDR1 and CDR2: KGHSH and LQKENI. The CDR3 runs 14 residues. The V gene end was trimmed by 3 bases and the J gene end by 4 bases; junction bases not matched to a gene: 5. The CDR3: CASSPGRVPYEQYF. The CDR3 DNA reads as TGTGCCAGCTCACCCGGGAGGGTGCCATACGAGCAGTACTTC.

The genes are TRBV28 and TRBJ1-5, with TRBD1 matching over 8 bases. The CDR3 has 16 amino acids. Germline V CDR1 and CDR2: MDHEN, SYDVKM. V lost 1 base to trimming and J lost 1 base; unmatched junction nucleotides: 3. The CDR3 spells CASSLYRGGSNQPQHF. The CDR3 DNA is TGTGCCAGCAGTTTATACAGGGGGGGAAGCAATCAGCCCCAGCATTTT. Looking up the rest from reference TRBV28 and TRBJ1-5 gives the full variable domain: DVKVTQSSRYLVKRTGEKVFLECVQDMDHENMFWYRQDPGLGLRLIYFSYDVKMKEKGDIPEGYSVSREKKERFSLILESASTNQTSMYLCASSLYRGGSNQPQHFGDGTRLSIL.

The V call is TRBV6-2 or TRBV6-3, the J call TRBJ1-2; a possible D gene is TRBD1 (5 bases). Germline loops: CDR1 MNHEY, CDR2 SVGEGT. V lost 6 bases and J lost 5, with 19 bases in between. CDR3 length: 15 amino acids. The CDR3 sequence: CASSFQAGPRYGYTF. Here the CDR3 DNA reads TGTGCCAGCAGCTTTCAGGCGGGACCGAGGTATGGCTACACCTTC.

CDR3 coding DNA: TGTGCCAGCAGCCCCATGGGACAGGGGTACGAGCAGTACTTC. This encodes CASSPMGQGYEQYF. The chain links TRBV7-2 to TRBJ2-7, with TRBD1 matching over 10 bases. Germline CDR1 reads SGHTA; CDR2 reads FQGNSA. The CDR3 runs 14 residues. With 5 bases clipped from V and 4 bases from J, the junction kept 5 bases outside the gene matches.

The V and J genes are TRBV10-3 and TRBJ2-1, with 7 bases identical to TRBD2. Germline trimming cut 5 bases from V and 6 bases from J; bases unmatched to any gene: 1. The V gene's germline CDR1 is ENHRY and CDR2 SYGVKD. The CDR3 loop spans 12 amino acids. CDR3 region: CAISWEGNEQFF. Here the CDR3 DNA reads TGTGCCATCAGTTGGGAGGGCAATGAGCAGTTCTTC.

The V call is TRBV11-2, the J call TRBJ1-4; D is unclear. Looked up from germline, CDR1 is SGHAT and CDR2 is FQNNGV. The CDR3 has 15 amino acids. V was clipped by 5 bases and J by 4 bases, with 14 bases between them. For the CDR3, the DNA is TGTGCCAGCAGCCCGCGGCGGAGCAATAATGAAAAACTGTTTTTT. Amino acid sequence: CASSPRRSNNEKLFF.

The CDR3: CASSLNMMTNEKLFF. The CDR3 region has the DNA TGTGCCAGCAGCTTAAACATGATGACTAATGAAAAACTGTTTTTT. The rearrangement links TRBV7-8 to TRBJ1-4; D call uncertain. CDR1 and CDR2 from the germline V gene are SGHVS and FQNEAQ. The CDR3 has 15 amino acids. The V end was cut by 2 bases, the J end by 2 bases, with 9 bases between.

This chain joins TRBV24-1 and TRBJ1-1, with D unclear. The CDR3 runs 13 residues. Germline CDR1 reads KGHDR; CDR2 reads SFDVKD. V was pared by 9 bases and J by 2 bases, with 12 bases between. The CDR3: CATSLTGNTEAFF. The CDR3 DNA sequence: TGTGCCACCTCCCTGACGGGAAACACTGAAGCTTTCTTT.

CDR3 nucleotide sequence: TGTGCCAGCAGCCAAGGGACAGGGTCCTACGAGCAGTACTTC. Translating it yields CASSQGTGSYEQYF. The chain recombines TRBV3-1 (or the pseudogene TRBV3-2) with TRBJ2-7, with 8 positions matching TRBD1. This CDR3 comprises 14 residues. Germline-derived CDR1 and CDR2 are LGHDT and YNNKEL (reference sequence). The V and J ends lost 1 base and 1 base, in that order; junction bases with no gene match: 0.

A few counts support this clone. The CDR3 nucleotides read TGCGCCAGCAGCTTAAGCGGGAGGGTAACGGCAGGGGAGCTGTTTTTT. Amino acid sequence: CASSLSGRVTAGELFF. The chain combines TRBV5-1 with TRBJ2-2; 10 bases line up with TRBD2. The CDR3 length is 16 residues. Trimming cost V 2 bases and J 8 bases; bases outside gene matches: 9. Germline CDR1 is SGHRS and CDR2 is YFSETQ.

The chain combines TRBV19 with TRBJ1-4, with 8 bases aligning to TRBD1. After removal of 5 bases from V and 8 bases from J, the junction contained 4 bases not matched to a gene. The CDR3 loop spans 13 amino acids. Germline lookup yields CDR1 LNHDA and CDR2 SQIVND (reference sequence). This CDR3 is CASSDRGREKLFF. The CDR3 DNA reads TGTGCCAGTAGTGACAGGGGTCGGGAAAAACTGTTTTTT.

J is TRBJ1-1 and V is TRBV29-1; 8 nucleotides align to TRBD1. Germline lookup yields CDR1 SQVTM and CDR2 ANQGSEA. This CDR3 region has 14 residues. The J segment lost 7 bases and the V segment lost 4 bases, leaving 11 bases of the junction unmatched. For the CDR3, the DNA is TGCAGCGTTGGCCCGCAGGGGGCGCAGAGTGAAGCTTTCTTT. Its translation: CSVGPQGAQSEAFF.

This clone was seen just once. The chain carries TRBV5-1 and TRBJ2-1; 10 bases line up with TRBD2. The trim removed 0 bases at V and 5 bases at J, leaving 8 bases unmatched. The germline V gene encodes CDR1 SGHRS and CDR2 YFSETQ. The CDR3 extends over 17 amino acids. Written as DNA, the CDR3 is TGCGCCAGCAGCTTGGCCCTAGCGGGAGATCGCCACAATGAGCAGTTCTTC. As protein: CASSLALAGDRHNEQFF.

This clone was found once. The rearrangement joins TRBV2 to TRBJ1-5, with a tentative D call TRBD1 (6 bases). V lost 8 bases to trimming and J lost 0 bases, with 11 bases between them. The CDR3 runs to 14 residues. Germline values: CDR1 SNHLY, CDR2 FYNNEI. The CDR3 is CASQQGLSNQPQHF. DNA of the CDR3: TGTGCCAGCCAACAGGGTCTTAGCAATCAGCCCCAGCATTTT.